This TCR beta chain came from a study of early T cells in non-severe SARS-CoV-2 infection. The overall study: Sequencing targeted bulk RNA from unsorted whole blood, leaving chains unpaired.

At least ten counts were recorded for this clonotype. Antigen specificity is unknown. The study's findings and limits: Matching against VDJdb likely underestimated virus-specific expansions, favoring anti-spike CD8.

The germline gives CDR1 SGHDN, CDR2 FVKESK. V lost 3 bases to trimming and J lost 4 bases, with 10 bases between them. CDR3 length: 13 amino acids. The library protocol tagged individual cDNA molecules with unique molecular identifiers. TCRdb redid the calling of the 5' RACE reads with MiXCR, one entry per CDR3 protein. This table has 65,000 to 80,000 distinct CDR3 sequences, around 13% appearing once. The origin of this receptor is an adult who was a healthcare worker with PCR-confirmed SARS-CoV-2 infection or an uninfected control (not recorded which). The sequenced material came from whole blood. This rearrangement joins TRBV14 to TRBJ2-7, with unresolved D. As DNA, the CDR3 is TGTGCCAGCAGCCATCATGCCAATTACGAGCAGTACTTC. It specifies CASSHHANYEQYF.